Following are 16 T cell receptor beta chains from one sample sequenced in a study of OX40 agonist ivuxolimab in advanced cancers. Profiled with immunoSEQ multiplex PCR; TCRdb holds only in-frame clones, not every one. The sample lists roughly 71,000 clones, around 88% seen once, with approximately 0.6% in the top ten. The material sequenced was CD4+ or CD8+ T cells sorted from blood, taken in a trial of the OX40 agonist ivuxolimab. The receptors originated from an adult with an advanced solid tumor such as melanoma, head and neck, liver or kidney cancer.

The rearrangement links TRBV19 to TRBJ1-2; possible D gene TRBD1, 5 bases. V was clipped by 7 bases and J by 1 base, with 19 bases between them. The germline CDR1 and CDR2 sequences are LNHDA and SQIVND (reference sequence). CDR3 size: 16 residues. This CDR3 is CASTLSGHYINYGYTF. DNA for the CDR3: TGTGCCAGTACCCTATCTGGACACTACATTAACTATGGCTACACCTTC.

As concerns this clone: The junction and the germline gene differ at one end; a read error may be behind it. The rearrangement links TRBV6-1 to TRBJ1-4, with D uncertain. Germline V CDR1 and CDR2: MNHNS, SASEGT. This CDR3 has 17 amino acids. CDR3 loop: CASSQAATRGTNEKLFF. The CDR3 nucleotides are TGTGCCAGCAGTCAAGCCGCTACCCGGGGAACTAATGAAAAACTGTTTTTT.

The rearrangement joins TRBV4-2 to TRBJ2-1; tentatively, D is TRBD1 (5 bases). Trimming shortened V by 0 bases and J by 2 bases, and 14 bases separated the two germline ends. Germline CDR1 reads LGHNA; CDR2 reads YNFKEQ. The CDR3 loop spans 17 amino acids. CDR3: CASSQDPQGGTYNEQFF. DNA for the CDR3: TGTGCCAGCAGCCAAGATCCCCAGGGTGGAACCTACAATGAGCAGTTCTTC.

The chain joins TRBV15 to TRBJ1-5; TRBD1 might be the D (5 bases). Germline V gene data show CDR1 as LNHNV and CDR2 as YYDKDF (reference sequence). CDR3 length: 15 residues. V lost 1 base to trimming and J lost 2 bases, with 9 bases between them. CDR3 nucleotide sequence: TGTGCCACCAGCAGAGTAGGGGCGGGCAATCAGCCCCAGCATTTT. It translates to CATSRVGAGNQPQHF. Filled out from reference TRBV15 and TRBJ1-5, the complete variable domain reads DAMVIQNPRYQVTQFGKPVTLSCSQTLNHNVMYWYQQKSSQAPKLLFHYYDKDFNNEADTPDNFQSRRPNTSFCFLDIRSPGLGDTAMYLCATSRVGAGNQPQHFGDGTRLSIL.

The chain has TRBV27 and TRBJ2-5; TRBD2 matches 8 bases. V was clipped by 4 bases and J by 4 bases; unmatched bases: 8. Germline lookup yields CDR1 MNHEY and CDR2 SMNVEV (reference sequence). This CDR3 region has 15 residues. The CDR3 DNA is TGTGCCAGCAGTTCACCGGGGCGGGGGGTAGAGACCCAGTACTTC. It is translated as CASSSPGRGVETQYF.

This clone showed up just a few times. The rearrangement uses TRBV25-1 and TRBJ2-5; D is perhaps TRBD2 (5 bases). V lost 7 bases and J lost 5, with 20 bases in between. Germline V gene sequence: CDR1 MGHDK, CDR2 SYGVNS. This CDR3 spans 15 amino acids. The CDR3 loop reads CASTSSAGAGETQYF. DNA of the CDR3: TGTGCCAGCACCTCTTCTGCGGGTGCCGGTGAGACCCAGTACTTC.

The J gene is TRBJ2-1, the V gene TRBV5-4; 11 nucleotides align to TRBD2. CDR3 length: 15 residues. From germline, CDR1 is SGHNT and CDR2 YYREEE (reference sequence). The V and J ends lost 0 bases and 7 bases, in that order; junction bases with no gene match: 3. The CDR3, as DNA: TGTGCCAGCAGCTTGGTTAGCGGGGGGGTAAATGAGCAGTTCTTC. Encoded protein: CASSLVSGGVNEQFF. Combining the CDR3 with reference TRBV5-4 and TRBJ2-1 gives the whole variable domain ETGVTQSPTHLIKTRGQQVTLRCSSQSGHNTVSWYQQALGQGPQFIFQYYREEENGRGNFPPRFSGLQFPNYSSELNVNALELDDSALYLCASSLVSGGVNEQFFGPGTRLTVL.

The CDR3: CASRQPGQGDTEAFF. The CDR3 DNA reads as TGTGCCAGCAGACAACCGGGACAGGGGGACACTGAAGCTTTCTTT. This chain connects TRBV6-1 to TRBJ1-1, with TRBD1 identical over 11 bases. The CDR3 is 15 residues long. Germline V gene sequence: CDR1 MNHNS, CDR2 SASEGT. V gave up 6 bases and J gave up 3 bases; unmatched junction bases: 6.

Here the CDR3 DNA reads TGTGCCAGCAGCCAGGGACAGGGGAACTACGAGCAGTACTTC. Translating it yields CASSQGQGNYEQYF. The J gene is TRBJ2-7, the V gene TRBV9, with 10 positions matching TRBD1. J was trimmed by 3 bases and V by 4 bases; bases with no gene match: 4. The CDR3 spans 14 residues. CDR1 SGDLS and CDR2 YYNGEE come from the germline V gene.

This clone came up a few times. The chain has TRBV18 and TRBJ1-1; TRBD1 aligns across 9 bases. Germline values: CDR1 KGHSH, CDR2 LQKENI. V lost 6 bases, J lost 8 bases, and 4 bases stayed unmatched. The CDR3 runs 12 residues. The CDR3 here is CASSLDRGEAFF. In DNA form, the CDR3 reads TGTGCCAGCTCGCTGGACAGGGGCGAAGCTTTCTTT.

The chain carries TRBV7-6 and TRBJ2-1; 12 bases match TRBD1. The length of the CDR3 is 17 residues. V trimming: 3 bases; J trimming: 6 bases; junction bases outside the gene matches: 9. Germline CDR1 and CDR2: SGHVS and FNYEAQ. Here the CDR3 reads CASSFRSGTGGSNEQFF. CDR3 sequence (DNA): TGTGCCAGCAGCTTCCGGTCCGGGACAGGGGGCTCCAATGAGCAGTTCTTC.

This clone appeared once. J is TRBJ1-5 and V is TRBV4-1; D is ambiguous. Trimming removed 0 bases at V and 4 bases at J, with 10 bases between. This CDR3 comprises 15 residues. Germline V CDR1 and CDR2: MGHRA, YSYEKL. DNA for the CDR3: TGCGCCAGCAGCCAAGAGAGCACCCGAAATCAGCCCCAGCATTTT. Encoded protein: CASSQESTRNQPQHF.

This chain links TRBV30 with TRBJ1-1; D remains unclear. V was shortened by 5 bases and J by 1 base, with 8 bases between the two germline ends. This CDR3 region has 12 residues. Per germline, CDR1 GTSNPN and CDR2 SVGIG (reference sequence). CDR3 amino acids: CAWADTNTEAFF. In DNA form, the CDR3 reads TGTGCCTGGGCCGACACGAACACTGAAGCTTTCTTT.

This clone was picked up one time. This chain joins TRBV5-1 and TRBJ2-7, with TRBD1 identical over 7 bases. V was clipped by 4 bases and J by 1 base; unmatched bases: 5. The length of the CDR3 is 14 residues. Germline CDR1 SGHRS, CDR2 YFSETQ. The CDR3 region has the DNA TGCGCCAGCAGCCCAATACAGGGGTCCTACGAGCAGTACTTC. Translated, it gives CASSPIQGSYEQYF.

The genes are TRBV2 and TRBJ2-1; 11 nucleotides agree with TRBD2. V lost 4 bases to trimming and J lost 2 bases; unmatched junction nucleotides: 4. The CDR3 totals 16 residues. CDR1 is SNHLY and CDR2 is FYNNEI in the germline V gene. The CDR3 reads CASSGHSGGAYNEQFF. CDR3 coding DNA: TGTGCCAGCAGTGGCCATAGCGGGGGGGCCTACAATGAGCAGTTCTTC.

The gene calls are TRBV7-9 and TRBJ1-3; no firm D call. V shed 5 bases and J shed 4 bases, with 15 bases lying between them. This CDR3 spans 15 amino acids. The germline gives CDR1 SEHNR, CDR2 FQNEAQ (reference sequence). CDR3 DNA sequence: TGTGCCAGCAGCAGCAGGACTACGGGGGGAAACACCATATATTTT. Translating it yields CASSSRTTGGNTIYF.